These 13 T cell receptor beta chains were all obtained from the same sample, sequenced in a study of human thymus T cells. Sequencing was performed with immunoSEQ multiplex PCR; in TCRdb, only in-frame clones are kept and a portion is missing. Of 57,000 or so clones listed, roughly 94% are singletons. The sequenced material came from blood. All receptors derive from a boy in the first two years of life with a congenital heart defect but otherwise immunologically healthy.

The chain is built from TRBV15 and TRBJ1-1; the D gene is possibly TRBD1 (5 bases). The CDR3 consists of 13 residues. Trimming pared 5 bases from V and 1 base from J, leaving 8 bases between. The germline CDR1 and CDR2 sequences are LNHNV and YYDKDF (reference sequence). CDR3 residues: CATSAGRNTEAFF. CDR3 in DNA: TGTGCCACCAGCGCAGGGAGGAACACTGAAGCTTTCTTT.

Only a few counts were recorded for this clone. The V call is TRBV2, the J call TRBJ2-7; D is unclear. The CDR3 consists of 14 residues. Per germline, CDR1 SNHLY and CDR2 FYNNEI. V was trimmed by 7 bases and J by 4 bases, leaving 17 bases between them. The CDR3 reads CASTEERALYEQYF. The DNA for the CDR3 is TGTGCCAGCACCGAGGAAAGGGCACTATACGAGCAGTACTTC.

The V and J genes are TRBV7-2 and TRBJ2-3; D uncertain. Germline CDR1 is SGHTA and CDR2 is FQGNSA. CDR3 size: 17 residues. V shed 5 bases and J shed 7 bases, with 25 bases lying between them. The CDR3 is CASSASTLAVGPYTQYF. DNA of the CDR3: TGTGCCAGCAGCGCCAGTACCTTAGCAGTCGGGCCCTATACGCAGTATTTT. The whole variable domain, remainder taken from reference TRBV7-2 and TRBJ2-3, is GAGVSQSPSNKVTEKGKDVELRCDPISGHTALYWYRQSLGQGLEFLIYFQGNSAPDKSGLPSDRFSAERTGGSVSTLTIQRTQQEDSAVYLCASSASTLAVGPYTQYFGPGTRLTVL.

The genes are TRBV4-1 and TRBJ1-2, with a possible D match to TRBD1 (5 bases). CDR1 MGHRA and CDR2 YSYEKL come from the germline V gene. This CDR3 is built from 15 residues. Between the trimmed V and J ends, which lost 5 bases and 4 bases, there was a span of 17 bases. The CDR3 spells CASSLGGDRFYGYTF. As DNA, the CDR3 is TGCGCCAGCAGCTTGGGGGGGGACCGCTTCTATGGCTACACCTTC.

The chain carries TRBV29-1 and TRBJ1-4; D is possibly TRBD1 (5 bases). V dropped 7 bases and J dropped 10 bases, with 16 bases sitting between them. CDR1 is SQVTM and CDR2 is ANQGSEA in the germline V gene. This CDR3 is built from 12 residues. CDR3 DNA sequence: TGCAGCGCTCAGGGTCCGAGTGGAAAACTGTTTTTT. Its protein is CSAQGPSGKLFF.

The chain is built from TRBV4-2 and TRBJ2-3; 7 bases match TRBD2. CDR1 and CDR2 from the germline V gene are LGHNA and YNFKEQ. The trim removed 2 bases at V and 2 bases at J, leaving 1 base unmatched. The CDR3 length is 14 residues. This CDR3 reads CASSQSGDTDTQYF. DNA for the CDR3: TGTGCCAGCAGCCAAAGCGGGGACACAGATACGCAGTATTTT.

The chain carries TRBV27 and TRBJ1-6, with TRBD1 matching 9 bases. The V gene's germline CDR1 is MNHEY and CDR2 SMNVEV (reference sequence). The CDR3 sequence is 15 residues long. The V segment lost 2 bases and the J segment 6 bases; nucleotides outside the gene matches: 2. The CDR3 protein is CASSLPGQGNSPLHF. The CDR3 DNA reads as TGTGCCAGCAGTTTACCGGGACAGGGTAATTCACCCCTCCACTTT.

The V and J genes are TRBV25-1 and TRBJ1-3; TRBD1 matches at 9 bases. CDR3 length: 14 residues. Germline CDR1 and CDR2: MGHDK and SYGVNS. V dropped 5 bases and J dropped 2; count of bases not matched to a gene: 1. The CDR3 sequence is CASSWDRAGNTIYF. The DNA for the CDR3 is TGTGCCAGCAGTTGGGACAGGGCTGGAAACACCATATATTTT.

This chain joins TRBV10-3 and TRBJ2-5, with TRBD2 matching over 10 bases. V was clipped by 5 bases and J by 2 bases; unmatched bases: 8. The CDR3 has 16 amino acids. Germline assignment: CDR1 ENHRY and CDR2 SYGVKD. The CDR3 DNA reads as TGTGCCATCAGTATTGGACTAGCGGCCCTTCAAGAGACCCAGTACTTC. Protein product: CAISIGLAALQETQYF.

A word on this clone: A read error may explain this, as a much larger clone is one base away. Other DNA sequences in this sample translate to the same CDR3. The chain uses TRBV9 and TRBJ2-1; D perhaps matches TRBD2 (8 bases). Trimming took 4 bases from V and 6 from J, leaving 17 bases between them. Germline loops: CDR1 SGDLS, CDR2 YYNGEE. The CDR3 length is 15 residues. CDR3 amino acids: CASSIGLAGGNEQFF. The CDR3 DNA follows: TGTGCCAGCAGCATTGGACTAGCAGGGGGCAATGAGCAGTTCTTC.

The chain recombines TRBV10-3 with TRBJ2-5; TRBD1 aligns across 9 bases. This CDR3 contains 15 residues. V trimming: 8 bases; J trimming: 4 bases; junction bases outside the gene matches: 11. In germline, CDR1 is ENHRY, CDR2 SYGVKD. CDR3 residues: CAISAGTGWIETQYF. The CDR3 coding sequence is TGTGCCATCTCCGCCGGGACAGGGTGGATAGAGACCCAGTACTTC.

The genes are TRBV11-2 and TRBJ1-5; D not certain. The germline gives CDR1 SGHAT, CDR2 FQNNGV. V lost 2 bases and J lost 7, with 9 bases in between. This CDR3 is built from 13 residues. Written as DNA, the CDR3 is TGTGCCAGCAGCTTAAGTATTGGGCAGCCCCAGCATTTT. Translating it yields CASSLSIGQPQHF.

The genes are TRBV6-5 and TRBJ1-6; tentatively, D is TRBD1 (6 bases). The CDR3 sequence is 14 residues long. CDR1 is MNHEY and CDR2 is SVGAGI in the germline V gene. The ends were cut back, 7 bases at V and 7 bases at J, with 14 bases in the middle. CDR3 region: CASNNRGTNSPLHF. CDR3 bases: TGTGCCAGCAATAATAGGGGGACGAATTCACCCCTCCACTTT.